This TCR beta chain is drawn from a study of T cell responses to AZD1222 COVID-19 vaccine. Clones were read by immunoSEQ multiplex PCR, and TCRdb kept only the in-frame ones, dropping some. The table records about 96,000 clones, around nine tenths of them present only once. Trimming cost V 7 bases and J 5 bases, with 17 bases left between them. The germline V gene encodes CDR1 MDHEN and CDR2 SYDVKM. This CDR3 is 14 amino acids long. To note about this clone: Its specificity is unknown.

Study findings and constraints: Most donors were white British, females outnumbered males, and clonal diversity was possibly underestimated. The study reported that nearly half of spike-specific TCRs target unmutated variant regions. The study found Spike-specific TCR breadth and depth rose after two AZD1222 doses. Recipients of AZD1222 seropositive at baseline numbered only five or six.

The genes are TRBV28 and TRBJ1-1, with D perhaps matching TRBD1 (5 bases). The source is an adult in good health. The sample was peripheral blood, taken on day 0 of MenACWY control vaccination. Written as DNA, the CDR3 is TGTGCCAGCAAACGGTTCCAGGGTCGGACTGAAGCTTTCTTT. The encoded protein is CASKRFQGRTEAFF.